A selection of T cell receptor beta chains follows, all from one sample in a study of breast tumors, draining lymph nodes, adjacent tissues. MiXCR, applied by TCRdb to the multiplex PCR reads, yields one record per CDR3 protein. Among approximately 230,000 distinct CDR3 sequences listed, 30% to 35% were seen once. Sequencing was done on a sample of axillary lymph node tissue. These TCRs come from a female donor with breast cancer. Some clones in this sample may be carry-over from other donors' samples. CDR3s include the opening cysteine and the closing phenylalanine or tryptophan. The D gene is left open where the match is weak. Only part of the rows carry a size: once, few, many, or a class if the clone is expanded.

>NA|TRBD1|TRBV7-6|TRBJ2-7
CASSPLGQGGREQYF
TGTGCCAGCAGCCCGTTGGGACAGGGGGGACGCGAGCAGTACTTC
>many|NA|TRBV5-1|TRBJ1-4
CASSFDNEKLFF
TGCGCCAGCAGCTTCGACAACGAAAAACTGTTTTTT
>many|NA|TRBV20-1|TRBJ2-6
CSASDRSSGANVLTF
TGCAGTGCTAGCGACAGGAGCTCTGGGGCCAACGTCCTGACTTTC
>NA|NA|TRBV19|TRBJ2-5
CASHNNLRNSNQPQYF
TGTGCCAGTCATAACAATCTTCGGAATAGCAATCAGCCCCAGTACTTC
>NA|TRBD2|TRBV29-1|TRBJ2-1
CSSESGREYNEQFF
TGCAGCAGTGAAAGCGGGAGGGAATACAATGAGCAGTTCTTC
>many|NA|TRBV19|TRBJ1-4
CASNEDRREKLFF
TGTGCCAGTAACGAGGACAGAAGGGAAAAACTGTTTTTT
>many|NA|TRBV10-3|TRBJ2-6
CAISGAGAAGANVLTF
TGTGCCATCAGTGGGGCGGGGGCGGCTGGGGCCAACGTCCTGACTTTC
>many|TRBD2|TRBV5-8|TRBJ2-5
CASSMGGINQETQYF
TGTGCCAGCAGTATGGGGGGGATCAACCAAGAGACCCAGTACTTC
>many|TRBD1|TRBV7-8|TRBJ2-7
CASRSTGAASYEQYF
TGTGCCAGCAGGTCAACAGGGGCCGCCTCCTACGAGCAGTACTTC
>many|TRBD1|TRBV7-9|TRBJ1-2
CASSYRGGGYTF
TGTGCCAGCAGCTACAGGGGAGGTGGCTACACCTTC
>NA|TRBD1|TRBV11-3|TRBJ1-1
CASSTRTGGMNTEAFF
TGTGCCAGCAGCACCCGGACAGGGGGTATGAACACTGAAGCTTTCTTT
>many|NA|TRBV7-9|TRBJ2-7
CASSWPYTYEQYF
TGTGCCAGCAGCTGGCCCTATACCTACGAGCAGTACTTC
>few|TRBD2|TRBV30|TRBJ2-1
CAWSERGTYNEQFF
TGTGCCTGGAGCGAGCGGGGGACCTACAATGAGCAGTTCTTC
>many|NA|TRBV10-1|TRBJ2-3
CATARTLTDTQYF
TGCGCCACCGCAAGGACACTCACAGATACGCAGTATTTT
>many|NA|TRBV5-1|TRBJ1-6
CASSLSGFDSPLHF
TGCGCCAGCAGCTTGTCAGGGTTCGATTCACCCCTCCACTTT
>NA|NA|TRBV20-1|TRBJ1-6
CSAREPDRPYNSPLHF
TGCAGTGCTAGAGAGCCGGACAGACCCTATAATTCACCCCTCCACTTT
>NA|NA|TRBV5-6|TRBJ2-6
CASSPGDAANVLTF
TGTGCCAGCTCGCCTGGGGATGCGGCCAACGTCCTGACTTTC
>NA|NA|TRBV11-2|TRBJ2-7
CASSLVEGPLRYEQYF
TGTGCCAGCAGCTTAGTAGAGGGACCCCTCCGGTACGAGCAGTACTTC
>NA|TRBD2|TRBV7-9|TRBJ2-6
CASSLAGTSGANVLTF
TGTGCCAGCAGCTTAGCAGGGACTAGCGGGGCCAACGTCCTGACTTTC
>NA|NA|TRBV19|TRBJ2-4
CASSTSNIQYF
TGTGCCAGTAGTACTAGCAACATTCAGTACTTC
>once|TRBD1|TRBV24-1|TRBJ2-7
CATDQIRDSYEQYF
TGTGCCACCGATCAGATCCGGGACAGTTACGAGCAGTACTTC
>once|TRBD2|TRBV10-2|TRBJ2-1
CASSESSGSSYNEQFF
TGCGCCAGCAGTGAGTCAAGCGGGAGCTCCTACAATGAGCAGTTCTTC
>once|NA|TRBV5-5|TRBJ1-2
CASSSLWSDLPRRYTF
TGTGCCAGCAGCTCCCTCTGGTCGGACCTCCCTCGTCGCTACACCTTC
>many|NA|TRBV4-1|TRBJ2-7
CASSPRYGGANEQYF
TGCGCCAGCAGCCCTCGCTACGGCGGGGCTAACGAGCAGTACTTC
>NA|TRBD1|TRBV27|TRBJ1-5
CASSSGQVTQPQHF
TGTGCCAGCAGCTCCGGACAGGTTACTCAGCCCCAGCATTTT
>NA|TRBD2|TRBV28|TRBJ2-5
CASSRTESGRWRETQYF
TGTGCCAGCAGCCGGACCGAGAGCGGGAGATGGAGGGAGACCCAGTACTTC
>many|NA|TRBV10-3|TRBJ2-1
CAISESAGSFYNEQFF
TGTGCCATCAGTGAGTCGGCCGGGAGCTTCTACAATGAGCAGTTCTTC
>NA|NA|TRBV6-2/TRBV6-3|TRBJ1-2
CASTLDSHGYTF
TGTGCCAGCACCCTGGACTCCCATGGCTACACCTTC
>many|NA|TRBV20-1|TRBJ2-5
CSAGEETQYF
TGCAGTGCGGGGGAAGAGACCCAGTACTTC
>NA|TRBD2|TRBV7-3|TRBJ2-5
CANRLAESSETQYF
TGTGCTAACCGACTAGCGGAATCGTCGGAGACCCAGTACTTC
>NA|NA|TRBV24-1|TRBJ1-3
CATQGDSGNTIYF
TGTGCCACCCAGGGTGACTCTGGAAACACCATATATTTT
>many|TRBD2|TRBV4-2|TRBJ2-7
CASSGRREGRYEQYF
TGTGCCAGCAGCGGCCGGAGGGAGGGAAGATACGAGCAGTACTTC
>many|TRBD1|TRBV12-3/TRBV12-4|TRBJ2-2
CASSFWTGGLVVDTGELFF
TGTGCCAGCAGTTTTTGGACAGGGGGCTTAGTCGTAGACACCGGGGAGCTGTTTTTT
>NA|NA|TRBV20-1|TRBJ2-6
CSASEGEGANVLTF
TGCAGTGCTAGTGAAGGGGAGGGGGCCAACGTCCTGACTTTC
>many|NA|TRBV11-3|TRBJ2-1
CASMGRRLATPMDEQFF
TGTGCCAGTATGGGAAGAAGGCTAGCGACACCAATGGATGAGCAGTTCTTC
>many|NA|TRBV20-1|TRBJ2-3
CSARVPSTDTQYF
TGCAGTGCTAGGGTGCCTAGCACAGATACGCAGTATTTT
>NA|NA|TRBV28|TRBJ1-3
CASNLAIRSGNTIYF
TGTGCCAGCAATTTAGCCATCCGCTCTGGAAACACCATATATTTT
>many|TRBD1|TRBV7-9|TRBJ2-3
CASSPGTASTDTQYF
TGTGCCAGCAGCCCCGGGACAGCAAGCACAGATACGCAGTATTTT
>many|NA|TRBV20-1|TRBJ2-5
CSAQGDTREPETQYF
TGCAGTGCCCAGGGGGATACGCGGGAGCCCGAGACCCAGTACTTC
>few|NA|TRBV11-2|TRBJ1-1
CASSRLGGNTEAFF
TGTGCCAGCAGCCGCCTGGGAGGGAACACTGAAGCTTTCTTT
>many|NA|TRBV7-2|TRBJ2-1
CASSLEAAGDNEQFF
TGTGCCAGCAGCTTAGAGGCGGCAGGGGACAATGAGCAGTTCTTC
>NA|TRBD1|TRBV7-3|TRBJ2-7
CASDREPYEQYF
TGTGCTTCCGACAGGGAGCCCTACGAGCAGTACTTC
>many|NA|TRBV3-1|TRBJ2-5
CASSQEVPLQGNQETQYF
TGTGCCAGCAGCCAAGAAGTACCCCTACAGGGAAACCAAGAGACCCAGTACTTC
>many|TRBD2|TRBV19|TRBJ2-1
CASSTDQREVGLREQFF
TGTGCCAGTAGTACTGATCAGCGGGAGGTTGGTTTGAGAGAGCAGTTCTTC
>many|NA|TRBV20-1|TRBJ2-1
CSAIHSRSSYNEQFF
TGCAGTGCCATCCACTCCAGGAGCTCCTACAATGAGCAGTTCTTC